Below, 32 T cell receptor beta chains from the same sample are listed, as sequenced in a study of T cells in Graves' hyperthyroidism and ophthalmopathy. Amplified regions were TCR beta CDR3 sequences from RNA transcripts. First-round RT-PCR with HTBI primers amplified the TCR CDR3 region. TCRdb re-derived calls from the multiplex PCR reads in MiXCR, one entry per CDR3 protein. The profile covers fewer than 700,000 distinct CDR3 sequences, with roughly 18% appearing a single time and roughly 15% taken by the ten largest. The material sequenced was blood. Source of these receptors: a woman younger than 35 with Graves' ophthalmopathy.

This clonotype was counted at least ten times. The chain employs TRBV27 and TRBJ2-7; 7 bases align to TRBD1. From germline, CDR1 is MNHEY and CDR2 SMNVEV (reference sequence). This CDR3 has 15 residues. The V segment lost 7 bases and the J segment 5 bases; nucleotides outside the gene matches: 14. CDR3 nucleotide sequence: TGTGCCAGCACCCTTCTGGCAGGGGGACGGCACGAGCAGTACTTC. Amino acids: CASTLLAGGRHEQYF.

This clonotype has just a few counts. The gene calls are TRBV6-1 and TRBJ2-7; 15 positions match TRBD2. Germline loops: CDR1 MNHNS, CDR2 SASEGT. V lost 5 bases, J lost 5 bases, and 10 bases stayed unmatched. The CDR3 spans 17 residues. CDR3 loop: CASSLGLAGGPKDEQYF. The CDR3 bases are TGTGCCAGCAGTCTCGGACTAGCGGGAGGGCCTAAGGACGAGCAGTACTTC.

This clonotype appeared a few times. This chain joins TRBV6-2 or TRBV6-3 and TRBJ2-3; D may correspond to TRBD1 or TRBD2 (5 bases each). Trimming shortened V by 10 bases and J by 1 base, and 15 bases separated the two germline ends. Germline V gene data show CDR1 as MNHEY and CDR2 as SVGEGT. The CDR3 is made up of 14 amino acids. CDR3 amino acids: CATGPGRGTDTQYF. CDR3 sequence (DNA): TGTGCCACAGGCCCGGGGCGGGGCACAGATACGCAGTATTTT.

As for this clonotype: A clone one base away is much larger, so this may be a read error. The chain has TRBV5-1 and TRBJ2-7; no clear D. Germline assignment: CDR1 SGHRS and CDR2 YFSETQ. The CDR3 length is 12 residues. This CDR3 is CASSLWRGEQYF. CDR3 coding DNA: TGTGCCAGCAGCCTCTGGAGAGGCGAGCAGTACTTC.

This clonotype was seen at least ten times. Written as DNA, the CDR3 is TGCAGTGCTAGGGAGGGGGCCAACACAGATACGCAGTATTTT. Translated, it gives CSAREGANTDTQYF. The chain uses TRBV20-1 and TRBJ2-3; possibly TRBD1 for D (7 bases). V dropped 3 bases and J dropped 2 bases, with 12 bases sitting between them. Germline CDR1 DFQATT, CDR2 SNEGSKA (reference sequence). CDR3 size: 14 residues.

This clonotype has more than one count but fewer than ten. The chain combines TRBV6-5 with TRBJ1-2; weak D call: TRBD1 (5 bases). Trimming cost V 2 bases and J 4 bases, with 11 bases left between them. CDR1 MNHEY and CDR2 SVGAGI come from the germline V gene. The CDR3 contains 14 residues. DNA of the CDR3: TGTGCCAGCAGTTACGGGGAGGGGAGCTATGGCTACACCTTC. Translated, it gives CASSYGEGSYGYTF.

This clonotype was seen at least ten times. This chain links TRBV12-3 or TRBV12-4 with TRBJ2-1; the match to TRBD2 covers 7 bases. V lost 7 bases to trimming and J lost 1 base; unmatched junction nucleotides: 4. The CDR3 totals 14 residues. This CDR3 is CASTPAGSYNEQFF. The CDR3 bases are TGTGCCAGCACCCCAGCGGGATCCTACAATGAGCAGTTCTTC.

This clonotype was observed a few times. The rearrangement joins TRBV9 to TRBJ1-1, with 9 positions matching TRBD1. Per germline, CDR1 SGDLS and CDR2 YYNGEE. The CDR3 has 15 residues. With V trimmed by 4 bases and J by 3 bases, 7 bases remained unmatched. CDR3 loop: CASSTGTGWDTEAFF. The CDR3 DNA reads TGTGCCAGCAGCACCGGGACAGGGTGGGACACTGAAGCTTTCTTT.

The CDR3 here is CASGFTRLAGGRETQYF. Written as DNA, the CDR3 is TGTGCTAGTGGTTTTACGAGACTAGCGGGGGGGCGTGAGACCCAGTACTTC. V and J are TRBV12-5 and TRBJ2-5; 14 bases are a match to TRBD2. This CDR3 has 17 residues. Losses at the gene ends were 3 bases for V and 5 bases for J; bases not matched to a gene: 8. Germline V CDR1 and CDR2: LGHNT, FRNRAP.

The CDR3 sequence is CATLGETEAFF. Here the CDR3 DNA reads TGTGCCACCCTAGGGGAAACTGAAGCTTTCTTT. The chain is built from TRBV6-1 and TRBJ1-1, with D perhaps TRBD1 (5 bases). CDR3 length: 11 residues. V was pared by 10 bases and J by 5 bases, with 11 bases between. Germline V gene lookup returns CDR1 MNHNS and CDR2 SASEGT.

This clonotype came up many times. CDR3 nucleotides: TGCAGTGCTAGACGGGACTCCAACACAGATACGCAGTATTTT. It encodes CSARRDSNTDTQYF. V usage is TRBV20-1 and J usage is TRBJ2-3, with a tentative D call TRBD2 (6 bases). The germline V gene has CDR1 DFQATT and CDR2 SNEGSKA (reference sequence). The CDR3 has 14 amino acids. Trimming left V 2 bases short and J 2 bases short, with 11 bases between.

The rearrangement uses TRBV27 and TRBJ1-2; TRBD1 is a possible D gene (6 bases). The germline gives CDR1 MNHEY, CDR2 SMNVEV (reference sequence). Trimming stripped 0 bases from V and 2 bases from J, with 19 bases between. The CDR3 contains 18 residues. This CDR3 is CASSLSFGQTTENYGYTF. The CDR3 nucleotides read TGTGCCAGCAGTTTATCCTTTGGACAGACCACTGAGAACTATGGCTACACCTTC.

This clonotype was seen more than once but under ten times. This chain uses TRBV5-1 with TRBJ2-4; D is undetermined. V was cut by 7 bases and J by 1 base, with 27 bases left in between. The CDR3 sequence is 19 residues long. Germline V lookup: CDR1 SGHRS, CDR2 YFSETQ. The CDR3 nucleotides read TGCGCCAGCCACCTAGATTTTTCCCGCCCGTACTCGGCCAAAAACATTCAGTACTTC. Protein sequence: CASHLDFSRPYSAKNIQYF.

This clonotype was observed many times. The chain links TRBV28 to TRBJ2-5, with 7 bases matching TRBD1. The CDR3 has 16 amino acids. The germline V gene encodes CDR1 MDHEN and CDR2 SYDVKM. Trimming at V came to 2 bases and at J to 5 bases, leaving 11 bases not matched to a gene. The CDR3 DNA follows: TGTGCCAGCAGTTTAGAATTTACAGGGGTGAGGGAGACCCAGTACTTC. Amino acids: CASSLEFTGVRETQYF.

Many counts were recorded for this clonotype. J is TRBJ1-1 and V is TRBV6-2 or TRBV6-3; 12 nucleotides match TRBD1. Germline V lookup: CDR1 MNHEY, CDR2 SVGEGT. Trimming removed 5 bases from V and 10 bases from J; junction bases left unmatched: 5. The CDR3 sequence is 13 residues long. The CDR3 protein is CASSTGTGGAAFF. In DNA, the CDR3 is TGTGCCAGCAGTACCGGGACAGGGGGCGCAGCTTTCTTT.

The gene calls are TRBV29-1 and TRBJ2-7, with TRBD2 as a possible D gene (7 bases). This CDR3 comprises 14 residues. Germline assignment: CDR1 SQVTM and CDR2 ANQGSEA. The V and J ends lost 4 bases and 1 base respectively, with 14 bases between them. The CDR3 loop reads CSVVWGGLSYEQYF. The CDR3 nucleotides read TGCAGCGTTGTCTGGGGGGGCCTATCCTACGAGCAGTACTTC.

For the CDR3, the DNA is TGTGCCAGCAGTTTAGTCGACCCACCCTATGGCTACACCTTC. Amino acid sequence: CASSLVDPPYGYTF. The rearrangement uses TRBV14 and TRBJ1-2; D remains ambiguous. The CDR3 runs 14 residues. The germline gives CDR1 SGHDN, CDR2 FVKESK. V was cut by 6 bases and J by 4 bases, with 15 bases left in between.

This clonotype was observed a few times. The chain recombines TRBV6-1 with TRBJ2-1; 8 nucleotides agree with TRBD2. J was trimmed by 9 bases and V by 4 bases; bases with no gene match: 5. The CDR3 consists of 13 residues. Germline loops: CDR1 MNHNS, CDR2 SASEGT. The CDR3 DNA reads as TGTGCCAGCAGTGCCGGGACTAGTCGTGAGCAGTTCTTC. The encoded protein is CASSAGTSREQFF.

This clonotype appeared many times. This chain uses TRBV7-2 with TRBJ2-7, with D possibly TRBD2 on 6 matching bases. The germline V and J ends were trimmed by 5 bases and 1 base, with 18 bases remaining between them. The germline V gene has CDR1 SGHTA and CDR2 FQGNSA. The CDR3 runs to 16 residues. The DNA of the CDR3 is TGTGCCAGCAGCCCAAGGGCACTAGCATCTTCCTACGAGCAGTACTTC. Protein: CASSPRALASSYEQYF.

The chain joins TRBV19 to TRBJ2-7; D is possibly TRBD2 (5 bases). The ends were cut back, 5 bases at V and 0 bases at J, with 17 bases in the middle. The CDR3 is 16 amino acids. Germline CDR1 and CDR2: LNHDA and SQIVND (reference sequence). The CDR3: CASSSSVERYSYEQYF. The CDR3 coding sequence is TGTGCCAGTAGTTCTTCGGTCGAGCGGTACTCCTACGAGCAGTACTTC.

This rearrangement joins TRBV5-1 to TRBJ2-3; TRBD1 might be the D (6 bases). The CDR3 is 15 residues long. Trimming left V 0 bases short and J 2 bases short, with 10 bases between. Germline CDR1 SGHRS, CDR2 YFSETQ. DNA for the CDR3: TGCGCCAGCAGCTTGGGAGGACAGACCACAGATACGCAGTATTTT. Translated: CASSLGGQTTDTQYF.

There are a few counts of this clonotype. The genes are TRBV12-3 or TRBV12-4 and TRBJ2-3; D uncertain. V lost 6 bases to trimming and J lost 6 bases, with 10 bases between them. CDR3 size: 12 residues. Written as DNA, the CDR3 is TGTGCCAGCAGCCCGGTACTGGATACGCAGTATTTT. Translated: CASSPVLDTQYF.

V gene TRBV7-6 combines with J gene TRBJ2-2; D might be TRBD1 (5 bases). The CDR3 totals 13 residues. The ends were cut back, 4 bases at V and 7 bases at J, with 10 bases in the middle. CDR1 and CDR2 (germline): SGHVS, FNYEAQ. CDR3 sequence: CASSSLDSGELFF. The CDR3 nucleotides are TGTGCCAGCAGCTCGCTAGACAGCGGGGAGCTGTTTTTT.

This clonotype has a count of ten or more. The CDR3 sequence is CASNQRFYGYTF. CDR3 DNA: TGTGCCAGTAACCAACGCTTTTATGGCTACACCTTC. V is TRBV2 and J is TRBJ1-2; no definite D call. The CDR3 is 12 residues long. V was shortened by 9 bases and J by 5 bases, with 13 bases between the two germline ends. Germline CDR1 reads SNHLY; CDR2 reads FYNNEI. Drawing the rest from reference TRBV2 and TRBJ1-2, the complete variable domain is EPEVTQTPSHQVTQMGQEVILRCVPISNHLYFYWYRQILGQKVEFLVSFYNNEISEKSEIFDDQFSVERPDGSNFTLKIRSTKLEDSAMYFCASNQRFYGYTFGSGTRLTVV.

The V call is TRBV7-8, the J call TRBJ2-1; D uncertain. Trimming removed 5 bases from V and 2 bases from J, with 7 bases in between. Germline-derived CDR1 and CDR2 are SGHVS and FQNEAQ. CDR3 size: 13 residues. In DNA, the CDR3 is TGTGCCAGCAGCCCCGTGACCTACAATGAGCAGTTCTTC. Encoded protein: CASSPVTYNEQFF.

This clonotype was seen repeatedly, ten times or more. The gene calls are TRBV7-3 and TRBJ2-1, with D maybe TRBD2 (6 bases). The CDR3 loop spans 16 amino acids. Germline V gives CDR1 SGHTA, CDR2 FQGTGA. Trimming took off 2 bases at V and 7 bases at J, with 18 bases between the two ends. CDR3 sequence reads: CASSLGGLAWGNEQFF. As DNA, the CDR3 is TGTGCCAGCAGCTTAGGGGGACTGGCCTGGGGGAATGAGCAGTTCTTC.

The rearrangement links TRBV15 to TRBJ2-1; TRBD2 agrees at 10 bases. The CDR3 spans 16 residues. Germline V CDR1 and CDR2: LNHNV, YYDKDF (reference sequence). The V gene end was trimmed by 1 base and the J gene end by 3 bases; junction bases not matched to a gene: 3. Here the CDR3 DNA reads TGTGCCACCAGCAGAGTCGGACTAGCGGACTACAATGAGCAGTTCTTC. Translating gives CATSRVGLADYNEQFF.

This clonotype was seen many times. This chain joins TRBV7-8 and TRBJ2-5; D may correspond to TRBD1 or TRBD2 (6 bases each). Trimming took off 5 bases at V and 2 bases at J, with 18 bases between the two ends. Germline loops: CDR1 SGHVS, CDR2 FQNEAQ. This CDR3 has 16 amino acids. CDR3 protein: CASSPGGVGGQETQYF. For the CDR3, the DNA is TGTGCCAGCAGCCCCGGGGGCGTAGGGGGTCAAGAGACCCAGTACTTC.

This chain links TRBV6-9 with TRBJ2-7, with 8 bases fitting TRBD2. The ends lost 3 bases at V and 5 bases at J; junction bases unmatched: 6. CDR1 and CDR2 (germline): MNHGY, SVAAGI. The CDR3 is made up of 14 amino acids. The CDR3 here is CASSYRTSGDEQYF. CDR3 coding DNA: TGTGCCAGCAGTTACCGTACTAGCGGCGACGAGCAGTACTTC.

The chain is built from TRBV24-1 and TRBJ2-1; the D gene is possibly TRBD1 (7 bases). This CDR3 contains 17 residues. Germline V gene sequence: CDR1 KGHDR, CDR2 SFDVKD. The V end lost 3 bases, the J end lost 5 bases, and 19 bases lay between the germline ends. CDR3 residues: CATSDAGRGTADNEQFF. As DNA, the CDR3 is TGTGCCACCAGTGATGCCGGCAGGGGGACTGCTGACAATGAGCAGTTCTTC.

In its sample, this clonotype was seen many times. The chain links TRBV5-1 to TRBJ1-1, with D possibly matching TRBD1 (5 bases). This CDR3 has 15 residues. Germline assignment: CDR1 SGHRS and CDR2 YFSETQ. V was pared by 4 bases and J by 1 base, with 14 bases between. CDR3 coding DNA: TGCGCCAGCAGCGCTTCCCGGGGGGAGAACACTGAAGCTTTCTTT. This gives the protein CASSASRGENTEAFF.

The chain combines TRBV6-2 or TRBV6-3 with TRBJ1-5, with D perhaps TRBD1 (5 bases). CDR1 MNHEY and CDR2 SVGEGT come from the germline V gene. V gave up 2 bases and J gave up 1 base, with 12 bases separating them. This CDR3 contains 16 residues. The CDR3 is CASSYKGPGSNQPQHF. The CDR3, as DNA: TGTGCCAGCAGTTACAAGGGGCCAGGGAGCAATCAGCCCCAGCATTTT.